Listed below are T cell receptor beta chains from one sample, sequenced in a study of vaccination and CD4 T cells after COVID-19. One entry per CDR3 protein, called by TCRdb with MiXCR from the PCR reads. The sample holds around 13,000 distinct CDR3 sequences, about 50% seen once. Their target antigens are unknown. The sequencing input was CD4+ T cells from blood, cultured in vitro. These receptors were taken from a human donor who had recovered from COVID-19. Both conserved end residues are part of each CDR3. A D gene is named only where the DNA matches it firmly. Clone size appears in some rows only: once, few, many, or a class for an expanded clone.

j_call	clone_size	v_call	d_call	cdr3_nt	cdr3_aa
TRBJ1-4	few	TRBV7-2	TRBD1	TGTGCCAGCAGCTACGCCCCACAGGGGGGAGGGAAAAAACTGTTTTTT	CASSYAPQGGGKKLFF
TRBJ2-1	-	TRBV21-1	-	TGTGCCAGCAGTAAGAAGGGGGCGCGGATAGATGGGGACAATGAGCAGTTCTTC	CASSKKGARIDGDNEQFF
TRBJ2-2	-	TRBV19	-	TGTGCCAGTAAAGCGCTTGTGCCGAACACCGGGGAGCTGTTTTTT	CASKALVPNTGELFF
TRBJ1-6	once	TRBV5-1	-	TGCGCCAGCAGTCAGGGAATCAGATCACCCCTCCACTTT	CASSQGIRSPLHF
TRBJ1-1	-	TRBV29-1	-	TGCAGCGTTGCCTCAGGCTTAAACACTGAAGCTTTCTTT	CSVASGLNTEAFF
TRBJ2-7	-	TRBV9	-	TGTGCCAGCAGCGTAGCGACTGAGAGGGAGCAGTACTTC	CASSVATEREQYF
TRBJ1-2	-	TRBV12-3/TRBV12-4	-	TGTGCCAGCAGTTTAAGTAGGGCTGTGGGTGGCTACACCTTC	CASSLSRAVGGYTF
TRBJ1-2	few	TRBV3-1	TRBD1	TGTGCCAGCAGCCGCGGGCAGAGACAGGGTAATGGCTACACCTTC	CASSRGQRQGNGYTF
TRBJ2-5	-	TRBV12-3/TRBV12-4	-	TGTGCCAGCAGTCCCAGGACAGCGGGAGAGACCCAGTACTTC	CASSPRTAGETQYF
TRBJ2-7	-	TRBV20-1	-	TGCAGTGCTGCAGCTCCACTGGGAACCGACTACGAGCAGTACTTC	CSAAAPLGTDYEQYF
TRBJ2-1	-	TRBV3-1	-	TGTGCCAGCAGCCAAGATTCTAGTTGGTTCAATGAGCAGTTCTTC	CASSQDSSWFNEQFF
TRBJ2-5	-	TRBV2	TRBD2	TGTGCCAGCAATTCCCAGGGCTCGGGGGGAGGGACCCAGTACTTC	CASNSQGSGGGTQYF
TRBJ2-1	few	TRBV28	-	TGTGCCAGCAGTTTGGCTAGCGCCGACAATGAGCAGTTCTTC	CASSLASADNEQFF
TRBJ2-3	-	TRBV2	TRBD2	TGTGCCAGCGGGGGACTAGCGAGCACAGATACGCAGTATTTT	CASGGLASTDTQYF
TRBJ2-7	-	TRBV2	-	TGTGCCAGCAGCGGAGGTACAGGGACTCGCTACGAGCAGTACTTC	CASSGGTGTRYEQYF
TRBJ1-5	-	TRBV28	-	TGTGCCAGCAGGTCCCCCGGGCCCCTACTTGAGCCCCAGCATTTT	CASRSPGPLLEPQHF
TRBJ1-1	-	TRBV28	-	TGTGCCAGCAGTTTGAGGGCAGGGGAGGTGAAAGCTTTCTTT	CASSLRAGEVKAFF
TRBJ1-2	few	TRBV30	-	TGTGCCGGGGGCGGCCCGGGCCCCCTCTATGGCTACACCTTC	CAGGGPGPLYGYTF
TRBJ1-5	few	TRBV27	-	TGTGCCAGCAGCCAAAGGGGACACAACAATCAGCCCCAGCATTTT	CASSQRGHNNQPQHF
TRBJ1-5	-	TRBV19	TRBD1	TGTGCCAGTAGTCCCGAAGGGGGGACAGGGGTGAAACAGCCCCAGCATTTT	CASSPEGGTGVKQPQHF
TRBJ2-5	-	TRBV30	TRBD2	TGTGCCTGGAGTGCCCACACTAGCGGGGAAGAGACCCAGTACTTC	CAWSAHTSGEETQYF
TRBJ2-5	-	TRBV12-3/TRBV12-4	TRBD1	TGTGCCAGCAGTTTAGGGCTCCCCCGACAGGGTTTCCAAGAGACCCAGTACTTC	CASSLGLPRQGFQETQYF
TRBJ2-3	once	TRBV7-4	-	TGTGCCAGCAGCTCGACCCTCCAGCTCGGTGCGGTGAATACGCAGTATTTT	CASSSTLQLGAVNTQYF
TRBJ2-3	-	TRBV7-8	TRBD2	TGTGCCAGCAGCTTAAGGTCCCCGGGAGGGCCGGGAGATACGCAGTATTTT	CASSLRSPGGPGDTQYF
TRBJ2-1	-	TRBV20-1	-	TGCAGTGCCAACCCACCCGGACGGATTTATGAGCAGTTCTTC	CSANPPGRIYEQFF
TRBJ1-4	-	TRBV20-1	-	TGCAGTGCTAGACCCGCCAGGACAGCTAATGAAAAACTGTTTTTT	CSARPARTANEKLFF
TRBJ2-5	-	TRBV24-1	-	TGTGCCACCAGTGATACTACGGTAGAAGAGACCCAGTACTTC	CATSDTTVEETQYF
TRBJ2-1	-	TRBV30	-	TGTGCCTGGAGCATACTAGCAAATGAGCAGTTCTTC	CAWSILANEQFF
TRBJ2-5	-	TRBV28	-	TGTGCCAGCAGCCTAGCCCGGCAGTACAGTTTTCATGAGACCCAGTACTTC	CASSLARQYSFHETQYF
TRBJ2-7	-	TRBV6-1	TRBD2	TGTGCCAGCACCACCGACGACAGCGGGATTCTGGCCTACGAGCAGTACTTC	CASTTDDSGILAYEQYF
TRBJ2-7	once	TRBV10-3	-	TGTGCCATCAGCGAGGACCTGTACGAGCAGTACTTC	CAISEDLYEQYF
TRBJ2-1	few	TRBV20-1	-	TGCAGTGCTAGAGATATCCAGCGGAGTTACAATGAGCAGTTCTTC	CSARDIQRSYNEQFF
TRBJ2-7	-	TRBV23-1	TRBD1	TGCGCCAGCACTCAATGTACAGGGGGCTACGAGCAGTACTTC	CASTQCTGGYEQYF
TRBJ1-5	-	TRBV5-1	TRBD1	TGCGCCAGCAGCGCAGGGACAGGGGGCGGTCAGCCCCAGCATTTT	CASSAGTGGGQPQHF
TRBJ2-1	-	TRBV18	-	TGTGCCAGCTCACCACCAGATTACTACAATGAGCAGTTCTTC	CASSPPDYYNEQFF